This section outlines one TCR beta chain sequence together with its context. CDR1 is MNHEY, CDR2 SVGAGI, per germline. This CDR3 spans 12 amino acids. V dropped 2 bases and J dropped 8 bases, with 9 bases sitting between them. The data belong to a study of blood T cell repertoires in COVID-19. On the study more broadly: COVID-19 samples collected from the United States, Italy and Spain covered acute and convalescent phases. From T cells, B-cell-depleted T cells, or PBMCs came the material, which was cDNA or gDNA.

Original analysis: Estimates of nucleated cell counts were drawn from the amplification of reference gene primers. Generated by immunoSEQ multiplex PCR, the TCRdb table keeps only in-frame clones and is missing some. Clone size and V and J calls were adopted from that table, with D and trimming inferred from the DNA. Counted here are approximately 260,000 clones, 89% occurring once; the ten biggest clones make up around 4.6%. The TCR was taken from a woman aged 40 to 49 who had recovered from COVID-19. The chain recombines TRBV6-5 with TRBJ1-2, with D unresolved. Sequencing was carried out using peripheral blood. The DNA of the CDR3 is TGTGCCAGCAGTTACCCGGGAGTAGGCTACACCTTC. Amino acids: CASSYPGVGYTF.